The 10 T cell receptor beta chains below come from one sample, sequenced in a study of Tregs in tolerant kidney transplant recipients. Repertoires were generated with immunoSEQ multiplex PCR, while TCRdb's copy carries only in-frame clones and drops some. The table lists 90,000 or so clones, 93% of them singletons, with under 2% in the top ten. Recipients received nonmyeloablative bone marrow transplants from related graft donors, with transient mixed chimerism. The specimen comprised CD4+ T cells from blood (PBMCs), sampled 12 months after the transplant. These receptors were collected from a human patient who received a combined kidney and bone marrow transplant. Some of the T cells might come from the graft donor.

The chain recombines TRBV4-2 with TRBJ1-2; TRBD1 matches 11 bases. J gave up 5 bases and V 5 bases, and 10 bases lay outside the gene matches. Germline CDR1 LGHNA, CDR2 YNFKEQ. This CDR3 is 16 amino acids long. Here the CDR3 DNA reads TGTGCCAGCAGCTTAAGGGACAGGGGGTATGAGTATGGCTACACCTTC. Its protein product is CASSLRDRGYEYGYTF.

The chain recombines TRBV6-5 with TRBJ2-7; TRBD2 might be the D (7 bases). This CDR3 comprises 15 residues. The V gene lost 2 bases and the J gene lost 2 bases, with 13 bases spanning the gap. Germline V gene lookup returns CDR1 MNHEY and CDR2 SVGAGI. The CDR3 nucleotides read TGTGCCAGCAGTTACGGACGGGGGGACACCTACGAGCAGTACTTC. Its protein product is CASSYGRGDTYEQYF.

This clone was observed a single time. This chain connects TRBV11-2 to TRBJ1-2; the D gene is possibly TRBD1 (6 bases). V shed 1 base and J shed 2 bases, with 8 bases lying between them. Germline V gives CDR1 SGHAT, CDR2 FQNNGV. The CDR3 loop spans 14 amino acids. DNA of the CDR3: TGTGCCAGCAGCTTAGTTCAGGGGAACTATGGCTACACCTTC. Amino acids: CASSLVQGNYGYTF.

V and J are TRBV7-9 and TRBJ1-1; D is unresolved. Trimming removed 2 bases from V and 1 base from J, with 8 bases in between. In germline, CDR1 is SEHNR, CDR2 FQNEAQ (reference sequence). This CDR3 has 14 amino acids. CDR3 nucleotides: TGTGCCAGCAGCTTACGGCAGCGGAACACTGAAGCTTTCTTT. Amino acids: CASSLRQRNTEAFF. Variable domain in full (rest from reference TRBV7-9 and TRBJ1-1): DTGVSQNPRHKITKRGQNVTFRCDPISEHNRLYWYRQTLGQGPEFLTYFQNEAQLEKSRLLSDRFSAERPKGSFSTLEIQRTEQGDSAMYLCASSLRQRNTEAFFGQGTRLTVV.

DNA for the CDR3: TGTGCCAGCAGCGTACACGGAGAGACCCAGTACTTC. Translating gives CASSVHGETQYF. The chain joins TRBV9 to TRBJ2-5; D ambiguous. The germline V and J ends were trimmed by 1 base and 4 bases, with 5 bases remaining between them. Per germline, CDR1 SGDLS and CDR2 YYNGEE. This CDR3 contains 12 residues.

V is TRBV9 and J is TRBJ2-2; possibly TRBD1 for D (6 bases). Deletions cut 2 bases from V and 6 bases from J, with 8 bases between. In germline, CDR1 is SGDLS, CDR2 YYNGEE. This CDR3 region has 13 residues. CDR3 in amino acids: CASSVQGPGELFF. In DNA form, the CDR3 reads TGTGCCAGCAGCGTCCAGGGGCCCGGGGAGCTGTTTTTT. Full variable domain (outside the CDR3, taken from reference TRBV9 and TRBJ2-2): DSGVTQTPKHLITATGQRVTLRCSPRSGDLSVYWYQQSLDQGLQFLIQYYNGEERAKGNILERFSAQQFPDLHSELNLSSLELGDSALYFCASSVQGPGELFFGEGSRLTVL.

V usage is TRBV30 and J usage is TRBJ1-5; 10 bases are a match to TRBD1. Germline values: CDR1 GTSNPN, CDR2 SVGIG (reference sequence). The CDR3 totals 14 residues. V shed 3 bases, J shed 4 bases, and the junction held 3 bases outside the gene matches. In DNA form, the CDR3 reads TGTGCCTGGAGCCAGGGACAGGGGAATCAGCCCCAGCATTTT. This codes for CAWSQGQGNQPQHF.

This rearrangement joins TRBV6-6 to TRBJ2-1; 9 bases line up with TRBD2. Per the germline V gene, CDR1 is MNHNY and CDR2 is SVGAGI (reference sequence). V gave up 4 bases and J gave up 5 bases; unmatched junction bases: 6. The CDR3 consists of 15 residues. CDR3 loop: CASSLSSSGNNEQFF. CDR3 nucleotide sequence: TGTGCCAGCAGTTTAAGTTCTAGCGGGAACAATGAGCAGTTCTTC.

A word on this clone: The same CDR3 is also encoded by other DNA sequences in this sample. This chain connects TRBV7-2 to TRBJ1-2, with D possibly TRBD1 on 5 matching bases. This CDR3 is built from 15 residues. V shed 0 bases and J shed 0 bases, with 8 bases lying between them. Germline V gene data show CDR1 as SGHTA and CDR2 as FQGNSA. The CDR3 DNA follows: TGTGCCAGCAGCTTAGCGGGGGGGACTAACTATGGCTACACCTTC. Translation gives CASSLAGGTNYGYTF. Full variable domain (rest looked up from reference TRBV7-2 and TRBJ1-2): GAGVSQSPSNKVTEKGKDVELRCDPISGHTALYWYRQSLGQGLEFLIYFQGNSAPDKSGLPSDRFSAERTGGSVSTLTIQRTQQEDSAVYLCASSLAGGTNYGYTFGSGTRLTVV.

The V call is TRBV6-6, the J call TRBJ2-3; 7 positions agree with TRBD2. CDR1 and CDR2 (germline): MNHNY, SVGAGI (reference sequence). The CDR3 has 16 residues. V lost 8 bases, J lost 2 bases, and 13 bases stayed unmatched. Here the CDR3 reads CASRVGGLPITDTQYF. The CDR3 nucleotides read TGTGCCAGCCGAGTGGGGGGACTACCAATCACAGATACGCAGTATTTT.